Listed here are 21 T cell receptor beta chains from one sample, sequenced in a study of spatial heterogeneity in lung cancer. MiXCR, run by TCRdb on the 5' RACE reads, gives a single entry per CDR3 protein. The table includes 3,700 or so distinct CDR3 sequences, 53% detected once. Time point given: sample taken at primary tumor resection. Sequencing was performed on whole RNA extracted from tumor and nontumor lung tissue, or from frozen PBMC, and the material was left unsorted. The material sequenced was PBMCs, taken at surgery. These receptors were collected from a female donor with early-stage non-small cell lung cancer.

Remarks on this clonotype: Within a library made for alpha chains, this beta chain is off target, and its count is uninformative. The CDR3: CASSLGSSASYEQYF. The CDR3, as DNA: TGTGCCAGCAGTTTAGGGTCTAGTGCCTCCTACGAGCAGTACTTC. This sequence joins TRBV12-3 or TRBV12-4 and TRBJ2-7; D is uncertain. The CDR3 consists of 15 residues. Trimming shortened V by 1 base and J by 0 bases, and 10 bases separated the two germline ends.

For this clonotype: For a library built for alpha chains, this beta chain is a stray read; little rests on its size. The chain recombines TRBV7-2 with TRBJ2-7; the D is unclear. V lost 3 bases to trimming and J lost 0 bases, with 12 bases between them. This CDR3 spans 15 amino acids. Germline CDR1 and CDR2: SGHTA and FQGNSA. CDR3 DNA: TGTGCCAGCAGCTTCGGCAGTGAGAGCTCCTACGAGCAGTACTTC. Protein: CASSFGSESSYEQYF.

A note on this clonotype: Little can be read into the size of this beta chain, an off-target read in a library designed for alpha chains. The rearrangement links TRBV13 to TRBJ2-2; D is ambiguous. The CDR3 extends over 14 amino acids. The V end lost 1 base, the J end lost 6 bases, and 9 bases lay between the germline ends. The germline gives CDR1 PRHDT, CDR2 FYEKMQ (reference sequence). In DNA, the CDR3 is TGTGCCAGCAGCTTAGTTGTGGGCGCCGGGGAGCTGTTTTTT. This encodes CASSLVVGAGELFF.

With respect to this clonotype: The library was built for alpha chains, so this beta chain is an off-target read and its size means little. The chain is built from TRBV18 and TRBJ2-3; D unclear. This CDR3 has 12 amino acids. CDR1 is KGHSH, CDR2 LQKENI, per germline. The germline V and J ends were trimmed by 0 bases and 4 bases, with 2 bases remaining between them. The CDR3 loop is CASSPPSDTQYF. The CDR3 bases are TGTGCCAGCTCACCACCGTCAGATACGCAGTATTTT.

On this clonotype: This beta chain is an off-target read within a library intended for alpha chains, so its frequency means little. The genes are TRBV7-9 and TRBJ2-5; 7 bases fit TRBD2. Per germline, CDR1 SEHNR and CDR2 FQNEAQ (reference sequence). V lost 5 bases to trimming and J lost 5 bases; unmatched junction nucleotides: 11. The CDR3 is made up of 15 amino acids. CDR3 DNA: TGTGCCAGCAGCCCCCGACTAGCAACCGGGGAGACCCAGTACTTC. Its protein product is CASSPRLATGETQYF.

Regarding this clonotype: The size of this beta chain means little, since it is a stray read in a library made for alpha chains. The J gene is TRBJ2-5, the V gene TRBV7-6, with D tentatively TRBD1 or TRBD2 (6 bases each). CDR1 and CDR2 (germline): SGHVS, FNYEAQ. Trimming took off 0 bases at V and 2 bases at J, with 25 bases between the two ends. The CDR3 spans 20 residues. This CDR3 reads CASSLASRGPSRLLQETQYF. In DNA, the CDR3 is TGTGCCAGCAGCTTAGCGAGTCGGGGGCCATCAAGACTCTTGCAAGAGACCCAGTACTTC.

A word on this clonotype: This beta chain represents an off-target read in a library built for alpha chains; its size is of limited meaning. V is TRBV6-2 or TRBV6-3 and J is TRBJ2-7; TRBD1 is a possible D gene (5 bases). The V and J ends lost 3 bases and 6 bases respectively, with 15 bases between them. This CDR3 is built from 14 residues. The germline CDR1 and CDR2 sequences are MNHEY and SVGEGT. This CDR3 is CASSYYGQLGEQYV. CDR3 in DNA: TGTGCCAGCAGTTATTACGGACAATTGGGCGAGCAGTACGTC.

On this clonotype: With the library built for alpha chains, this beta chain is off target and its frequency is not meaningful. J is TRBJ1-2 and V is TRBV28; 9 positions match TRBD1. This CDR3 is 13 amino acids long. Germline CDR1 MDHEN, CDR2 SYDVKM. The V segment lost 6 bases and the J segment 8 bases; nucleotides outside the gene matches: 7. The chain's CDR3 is CASSAQGALGYTF. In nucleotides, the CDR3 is TGTGCCAGCAGCGCACAGGGGGCCTTGGGCTACACCTTC.

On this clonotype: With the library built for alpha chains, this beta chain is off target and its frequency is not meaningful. DNA of the CDR3: TGTGCCAGCAATCGCGGGGGGGCGGAGACAGATACGCAGTATTTT. Translation: CASNRGGAETDTQYF. The V gene is TRBV28, the J gene TRBJ2-3; 9 nucleotides align to TRBD2. The CDR3 runs to 15 residues. The germline V gene encodes CDR1 MDHEN and CDR2 SYDVKM. Losses at the gene ends were 7 bases for V and 3 bases for J; bases not matched to a gene: 8.

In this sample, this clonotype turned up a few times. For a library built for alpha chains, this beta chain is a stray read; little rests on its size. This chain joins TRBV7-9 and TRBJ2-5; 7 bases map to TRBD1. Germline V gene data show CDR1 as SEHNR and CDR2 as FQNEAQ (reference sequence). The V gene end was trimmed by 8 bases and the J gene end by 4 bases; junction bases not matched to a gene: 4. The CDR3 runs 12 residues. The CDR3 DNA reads TGTGCCAGCGCGACAGGGCTAGAGACCCAGTACTTC. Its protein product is CASATGLETQYF. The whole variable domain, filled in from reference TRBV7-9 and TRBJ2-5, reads DTGVSQNPRHKITKRGQNVTFRCDPISEHNRLYWYRQTLGQGPEFLTYFQNEAQLEKSRLLSDRFSAERPKGSFSTLEIQRTEQGDSAMYLCASATGLETQYFGPGTRLLVL.

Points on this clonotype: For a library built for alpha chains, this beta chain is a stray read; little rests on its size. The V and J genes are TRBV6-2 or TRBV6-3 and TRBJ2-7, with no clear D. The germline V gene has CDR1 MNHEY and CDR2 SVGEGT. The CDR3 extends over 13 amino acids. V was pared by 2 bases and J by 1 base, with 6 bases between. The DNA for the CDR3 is TGTGCCAGCAGTTACGACGCTTCCTACGAGCAGTACTTC. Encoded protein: CASSYDASYEQYF.

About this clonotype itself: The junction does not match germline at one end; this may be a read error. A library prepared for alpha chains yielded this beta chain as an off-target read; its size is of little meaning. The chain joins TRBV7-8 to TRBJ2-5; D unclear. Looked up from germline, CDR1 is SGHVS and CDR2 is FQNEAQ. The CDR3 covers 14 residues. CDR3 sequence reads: CASSLEEYQETLYF. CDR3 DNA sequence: TGTGCCAGCAGCTTAGAAGAGTACCAAGAGACCCTGTACTTC.

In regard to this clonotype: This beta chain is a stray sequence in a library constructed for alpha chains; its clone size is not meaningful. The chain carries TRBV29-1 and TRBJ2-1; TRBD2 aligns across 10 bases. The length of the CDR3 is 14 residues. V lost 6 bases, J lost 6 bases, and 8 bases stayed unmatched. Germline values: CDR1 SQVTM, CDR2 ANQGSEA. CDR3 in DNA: TGCAGCGTCCTACCGGGACTAGCGTTCAATGAGCAGTTCTTC. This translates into CSVLPGLAFNEQFF.

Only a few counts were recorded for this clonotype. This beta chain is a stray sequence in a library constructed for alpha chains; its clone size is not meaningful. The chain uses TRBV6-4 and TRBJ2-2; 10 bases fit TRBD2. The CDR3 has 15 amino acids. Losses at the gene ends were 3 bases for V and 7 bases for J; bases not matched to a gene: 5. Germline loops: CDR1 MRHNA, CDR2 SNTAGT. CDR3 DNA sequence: TGTGCCAGCAGTGAATCGACTAGCGGGCACGGGGAGCTGTTTTTT. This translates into CASSESTSGHGELFF.

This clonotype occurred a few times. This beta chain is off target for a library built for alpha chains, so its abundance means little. The CDR3 nucleotides are TGTGCCAGCGTATTGGGCGGGCGCACAGATACGCAGTATTTT. Translating it yields CASVLGGRTDTQYF. This rearrangement joins TRBV2 to TRBJ2-3; maybe TRBD2 (5 bases). With 8 bases removed from V and 1 base from J, the gap between germline ends came to 13 bases. In germline, CDR1 is SNHLY, CDR2 FYNNEI. This CDR3 has 14 amino acids. The full variable domain, completed using reference TRBV2 and TRBJ2-3, is EPEVTQTPSHQVTQMGQEVILRCVPISNHLYFYWYRQILGQKVEFLVSFYNNEISEKSEIFDDQFSVERPDGSNFTLKIRSTKLEDSAMYFCASVLGGRTDTQYFGPGTRLTVL.

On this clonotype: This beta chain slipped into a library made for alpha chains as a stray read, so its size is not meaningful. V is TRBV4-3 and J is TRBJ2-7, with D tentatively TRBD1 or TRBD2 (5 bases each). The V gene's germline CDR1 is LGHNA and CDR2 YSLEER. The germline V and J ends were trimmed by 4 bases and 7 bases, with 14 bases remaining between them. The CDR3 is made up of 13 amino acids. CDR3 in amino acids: CASSRDDLGEQYF. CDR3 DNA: TGCGCCAGCAGCCGGGACGACCTAGGAGAGCAGTACTTC.

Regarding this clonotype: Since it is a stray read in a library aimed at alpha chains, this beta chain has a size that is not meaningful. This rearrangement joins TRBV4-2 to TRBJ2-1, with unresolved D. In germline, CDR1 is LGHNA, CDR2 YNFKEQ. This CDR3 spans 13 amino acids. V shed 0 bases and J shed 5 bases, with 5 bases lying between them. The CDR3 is CASSQDTDNEQFF. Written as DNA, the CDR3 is TGTGCCAGCAGCCAAGACACCGACAATGAGCAGTTCTTC.

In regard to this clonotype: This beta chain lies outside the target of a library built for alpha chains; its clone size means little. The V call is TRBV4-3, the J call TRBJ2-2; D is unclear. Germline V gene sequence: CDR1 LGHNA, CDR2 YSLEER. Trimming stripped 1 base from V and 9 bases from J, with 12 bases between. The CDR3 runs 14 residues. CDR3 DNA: TGCGCCAGCAGCCAAGTTCAATTCGGCCGGGAGCTGTTTTTT. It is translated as CASSQVQFGRELFF.

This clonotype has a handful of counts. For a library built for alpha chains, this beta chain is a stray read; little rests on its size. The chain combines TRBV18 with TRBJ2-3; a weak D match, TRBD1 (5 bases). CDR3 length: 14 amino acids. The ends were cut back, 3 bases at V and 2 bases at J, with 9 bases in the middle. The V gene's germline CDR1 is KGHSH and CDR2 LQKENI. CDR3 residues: CASSPDTLTDTQYF. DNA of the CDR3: TGTGCCAGCTCACCGGACACCCTCACAGATACGCAGTATTTT. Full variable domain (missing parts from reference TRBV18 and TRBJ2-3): NAGVMQNPRHLVRRRGQEARLRCSPMKGHSHVYWYRQLPEEGLKFMVYLQKENIIDESGMPKERFSAEFPKEGPSILRIQQVVRGDSAAYFCASSPDTLTDTQYFGPGTRLTVL.

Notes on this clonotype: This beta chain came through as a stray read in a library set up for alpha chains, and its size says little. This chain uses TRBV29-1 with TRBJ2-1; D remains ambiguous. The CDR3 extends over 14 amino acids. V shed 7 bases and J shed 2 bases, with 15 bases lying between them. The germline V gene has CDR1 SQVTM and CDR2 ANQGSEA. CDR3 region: CSGRVPATYNEQFF. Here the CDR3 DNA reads TGCAGCGGCCGTGTCCCGGCCACCTACAATGAGCAGTTCTTC.

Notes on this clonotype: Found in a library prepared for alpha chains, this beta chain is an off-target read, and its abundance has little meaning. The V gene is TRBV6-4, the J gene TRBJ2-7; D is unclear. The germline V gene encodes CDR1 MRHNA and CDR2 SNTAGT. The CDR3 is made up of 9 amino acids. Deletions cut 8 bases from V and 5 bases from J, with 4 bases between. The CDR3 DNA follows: TGTGCCAGCGGACACGAGCAGTACGTC. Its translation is CASGHEQYV.